Each of the 29 T cell receptor beta chains below was sequenced from the same sample in a study of T-cell memory formation after mild COVID-19. TCRdb reprocessed the 5' RACE reads via MiXCR and lists one record per CDR3 protein. The sample holds over 350,000 distinct CDR3 sequences; about 15% are singletons and the top ten take roughly 21%. Sample: PBMCs or a T cell subset sorted from them (not recorded which). The receptors stem from a man aged 18 to 30 who had mild COVID-19 (a few samples of this study predate the infection). Cell type and time point are not known.

The chain carries TRBV3-1 and TRBJ1-1; the D is unclear. Germline CDR1 is LGHDT and CDR2 is YNNKEL (reference sequence). The CDR3 is 13 amino acids. V lost 1 base and J 4 bases, leaving 7 bases between the germline ends. The CDR3 protein is CASSQARGTEAFF. In nucleotides, the CDR3 is TGTGCCAGCAGCCAAGCTCGAGGCACTGAAGCTTTCTTT.

V is TRBV5-5 and J is TRBJ1-4; D remains unclear. Germline lookup yields CDR1 SGHKS and CDR2 YYEKEE (reference sequence). Trimming removed 6 bases from V and 8 bases from J, with 17 bases in between. This CDR3 has 14 residues. CDR3 region: CASTKPGGMEKLFF. CDR3 nucleotides: TGTGCCAGCACCAAACCGGGAGGGATGGAAAAACTGTTTTTT. The complete variable domain, with remaining parts taken from reference TRBV5-5 and TRBJ1-4, reads DAGVTQSPTHLIKTRGQQVTLRCSPISGHKSVSWYQQVLGQGPQFIFQYYEKEERGRGNFPDRFSARQFPNYSSELNVNALLLGDSALYLCASTKPGGMEKLFFGSGTQLSVL.

V usage is TRBV6-1 and J usage is TRBJ2-3, with 8 nucleotides matching TRBD1. The CDR3 extends over 14 amino acids. The trim removed 7 bases at V and 4 bases at J, leaving 7 bases unmatched. Germline V gene sequence: CDR1 MNHNS, CDR2 SASEGT. The CDR3 sequence is CASTIGQGADTQYF. The CDR3 coding sequence is TGTGCCAGCACCATAGGACAGGGCGCAGATACGCAGTATTTT.

The genes are TRBV5-1 and TRBJ2-1; 7 positions agree with TRBD1. The CDR3 is 15 amino acids. Germline V gene lookup returns CDR1 SGHRS and CDR2 YFSETQ. V shed 5 bases and J 4 bases; nucleotides not matched to a gene: 9. The CDR3 loop reads CASRLYLTGYNEQFF. The CDR3 DNA sequence: TGCGCCAGCAGGTTGTACCTGACAGGGTACAATGAGCAGTTCTTC.

Only a few counts were recorded for this clonotype. V is TRBV20-1 and J is TRBJ2-1, with D tentatively TRBD2 (7 bases). In germline, CDR1 is DFQATT, CDR2 SNEGSKA (reference sequence). The V end lost 3 bases, the J end lost 6 bases, and 18 bases lay between the germline ends. The CDR3 is 15 residues long. The CDR3 here is CSASLGGAAGNEQFF. DNA for the CDR3: TGCAGTGCTAGTCTTGGGGGGGCCGCCGGCAATGAGCAGTTCTTC.

V usage is TRBV15 and J usage is TRBJ2-2, with TRBD1 matching over 7 bases. J was trimmed by 8 bases and V by 3 bases; bases with no gene match: 6. Germline lookup yields CDR1 LNHNV and CDR2 YYDKDF (reference sequence). The CDR3 totals 14 residues. For the CDR3, the DNA is TGTGCCACCAGCAGCTGGGACAGAGCTGGGGAGCTGTTTTTT. Protein: CATSSWDRAGELFF. Together with reference TRBV15 and TRBJ2-2, the CDR3 gives the full variable domain: DAMVIQNPRYQVTQFGKPVTLSCSQTLNHNVMYWYQQKSSQAPKLLFHYYDKDFNNEADTPDNFQSRRPNTSFCFLDIRSPGLGDTAMYLCATSSWDRAGELFFGEGSRLTVL.

CDR3 amino acids: CSVDRDLTQYF. CDR3 sequence (DNA): TGCAGCGTTGACCGGGATCTGACCCAGTACTTC. The genes are TRBV29-1 and TRBJ2-5; D may be TRBD2 (5 bases). Germline CDR1 is SQVTM and CDR2 is ANQGSEA. The germline V and J ends were trimmed by 3 bases and 7 bases, with 9 bases remaining between them. This CDR3 is 11 amino acids long.

The table lists this clonotype with many counts. The V gene is TRBV20-1, the J gene TRBJ1-5; 8 bases agree with TRBD1. Germline loops: CDR1 DFQATT, CDR2 SNEGSKA (reference sequence). The J segment lost 1 base and the V segment lost 5 bases, leaving 7 bases of the junction unmatched. The CDR3 is made up of 15 amino acids. CDR3 nucleotide sequence: TGCAGTGCTGCTGGACAGGGTAGGAGCAATCAGCCCCAGCATTTT. Translation: CSAAGQGRSNQPQHF.

This chain connects TRBV7-2 to TRBJ1-2; a possible D gene is TRBD1 (6 bases). The V end was cut by 6 bases, the J end by 2 bases, with 13 bases between. CDR1 is SGHTA, CDR2 FQGNSA, per germline. The CDR3 sequence is 14 residues long. DNA of the CDR3: TGTGCCAGCAGACACGGGGGGGGCAACTATGGCTACACCTTC. Residues: CASRHGGGNYGYTF.

There are a few counts of this clonotype. The rearrangement joins TRBV14 to TRBJ1-2; unclear D gene. Trimming took off 0 bases at V and 2 bases at J, with 10 bases between the two ends. The CDR3 is 15 amino acids. In germline, CDR1 is SGHDN, CDR2 FVKESK. CDR3 DNA sequence: TGTGCCAGCAGCCAAGATAGAGGCAGAAACTATGGCTACACCTTC. Translating gives CASSQDRGRNYGYTF.

This clonotype was counted a few times. V and J are TRBV11-2 and TRBJ2-1; D gene uncertain. CDR1 SGHAT and CDR2 FQNNGV come from the germline V gene. V was pared by 7 bases and J by 6 bases, with 10 bases between. The CDR3 totals 12 residues. CDR3 amino acids: CASTILGNEQFF. The CDR3 DNA reads as TGTGCCAGCACCATCTTAGGCAATGAGCAGTTCTTC.

This clonotype was recorded at least ten times. The chain carries TRBV6-4 and TRBJ2-6; D gene ambiguous. Trimming left V 3 bases short and J 2 bases short, with 8 bases between. The CDR3 loop spans 15 amino acids. Germline CDR1 is MRHNA and CDR2 is SNTAGT. CDR3 region: CASSEASAGANVLTF. CDR3 nucleotide sequence: TGTGCCAGCAGTGAAGCCAGTGCTGGGGCCAACGTCCTGACTTTC.

The chain employs TRBV20-1 and TRBJ2-5; TRBD2 aligns across 7 bases. V was clipped by 6 bases and J by 7 bases; unmatched bases: 17. Germline assignment: CDR1 DFQATT and CDR2 SNEGSKA (reference sequence). The CDR3 spans 15 residues. The CDR3 DNA follows: TGCAGTGCCAACTCCATAGCGGGTTTAACGGGGACCCAGTACTTC. This encodes CSANSIAGLTGTQYF.

This clonotype was counted a few times. V gene TRBV6-5 combines with J gene TRBJ2-2; D may correspond to TRBD1 or TRBD2 (5 bases each). The CDR3 covers 17 residues. Trimming stripped 6 bases from V and 8 bases from J, with 25 bases between. Germline V lookup: CDR1 MNHEY, CDR2 SVGAGI. In nucleotides, the CDR3 is TGTGCCAGCAGCATAACCGAGAGGGACCTTCCCTATGGGGAGCTGTTTTTT. Translated: CASSITERDLPYGELFF.

The rearrangement joins TRBV4-3 to TRBJ2-1, with D possibly TRBD2 on 5 matching bases. Between the trimmed V and J ends, which lost 3 bases and 10 bases, there was a span of 13 bases. This CDR3 comprises 13 residues. Germline-derived CDR1 and CDR2 are LGHNA and YSLEER. The chain's CDR3 is CASSHRGGREQFF. CDR3 sequence (DNA): TGCGCCAGCAGCCACCGGGGTGGTAGGGAGCAGTTCTTC.

This clonotype came up a few times. The V call is TRBV7-2, the J call TRBJ2-5; tentatively, D is TRBD1 or TRBD2 (6 bases each). The length of the CDR3 is 16 residues. Germline CDR1 is SGHTA and CDR2 is FQGNSA. Trimming removed 5 bases from V and 4 bases from J, with 20 bases in between. CDR3 nucleotides: TGTGCCAGCAGCCGCAGAACAGGGAGGCAGGGAGAGACCCAGTACTTC. The encoded protein is CASSRRTGRQGETQYF.

This sequence joins TRBV4-1 and TRBJ2-1, with D unclear. Trimming removed 3 bases from V and 0 bases from J, with 12 bases in between. The CDR3 covers 16 residues. Germline values: CDR1 MGHRA, CDR2 YSYEKL. The CDR3 DNA follows: TGCGCCAGCAGCCACCCTGAGAAACCCTCCTACAATGAGCAGTTCTTC. Residues: CASSHPEKPSYNEQFF.

The rearrangement joins TRBV19 to TRBJ2-1; D is unresolved. Germline values: CDR1 LNHDA, CDR2 SQIVND (reference sequence). This CDR3 region has 11 residues. V gave up 3 bases and J gave up 9 bases, with 6 bases separating them. This chain's CDR3 is CASSISSEQFF. The CDR3 DNA is TGTGCCAGTAGTATTTCTAGTGAGCAGTTCTTC.

The V and J genes are TRBV5-4 and TRBJ2-6; D could derive from TRBD1 or TRBD2 (5 bases each). V lost 0 bases to trimming and J lost 2 bases, with 15 bases between them. This CDR3 has 18 amino acids. Germline V gene data show CDR1 as SGHNT and CDR2 as YYREEE (reference sequence). CDR3 in amino acids: CASSLELGELPGANVLTF. In DNA, the CDR3 is TGTGCCAGCAGCTTGGAGCTAGGGGAGTTACCTGGGGCCAACGTCCTGACTTTC.

This clonotype appeared many times. The chain carries TRBV7-2 and TRBJ2-7; 7 bases agree with TRBD1. Germline CDR1 is SGHTA and CDR2 is FQGNSA. J was trimmed by 2 bases and V by 7 bases; bases with no gene match: 5. This CDR3 has 13 residues. The CDR3 loop reads CASNRGQTYEQYF. The CDR3 DNA sequence: TGTGCCAGCAACCGGGGACAGACCTACGAGCAGTACTTC.

This clonotype occurred a few times. The rearrangement links TRBV29-1 to TRBJ2-7; D uncertain. The CDR3 spans 12 residues. V was shortened by 3 bases and J by 2 bases, with 8 bases between the two germline ends. Germline CDR1 reads SQVTM; CDR2 reads ANQGSEA. The CDR3 loop is CSVELGTYEQYF. In DNA, the CDR3 is TGCAGCGTTGAGCTGGGTACCTACGAGCAGTACTTC.

This chain connects TRBV12-3 or TRBV12-4 to TRBJ2-1; D uncertain. V lost 5 bases and J 8 bases, leaving 7 bases between the germline ends. The length of the CDR3 is 11 residues. The CDR3 protein is CASSVGDEQFF. The CDR3 DNA sequence: TGTGCCAGCAGTGTGGGCGATGAGCAGTTCTTC.

The chain employs TRBV6-2 or TRBV6-3 and TRBJ1-5; TRBD1 is a possible D gene (6 bases). The ends were cut back, 5 bases at V and 4 bases at J, with 21 bases in the middle. The CDR3 has 17 amino acids. Looked up from germline, CDR1 is MNHEY and CDR2 is SVGEGT. In DNA form, the CDR3 reads TGTGCCAGCAGTCCGAACGTGCGGGACATCTGGAATCAGCCCCAGCATTTT. Amino acids: CASSPNVRDIWNQPQHF.

The rearrangement joins TRBV6-5 to TRBJ1-5, with 7 positions matching TRBD1. After removal of 6 bases from V and 7 bases from J, the junction contained 12 bases not matched to a gene. Germline CDR1 and CDR2: MNHEY and SVGAGI. The CDR3 is made up of 15 amino acids. This CDR3 reads CASRGTVSVLQPQHF. In DNA, the CDR3 is TGTGCCAGCAGGGGGACAGTGTCGGTTTTGCAGCCCCAGCATTTT.

This clonotype was counted a few times. The V and J genes are TRBV5-1 and TRBJ1-1; D unclear. Trimming shortened V by 4 bases and J by 3 bases, and 10 bases separated the two germline ends. The CDR3 length is 13 residues. CDR1 SGHRS and CDR2 YFSETQ come from the germline V gene. CDR3 protein: CASSESTDTEAFF. In DNA, the CDR3 is TGCGCCAGCAGCGAGAGTACCGACACTGAAGCTTTCTTT.

This clonotype came up a few times. The genes are TRBV30 and TRBJ2-7; D is possibly TRBD1 or TRBD2 (5 bases each). The CDR3 runs 12 residues. The germline CDR1 and CDR2 sequences are GTSNPN and SVGIG (reference sequence). The CDR3 DNA sequence: TGTACCTTGGGTATGGGGGATGGGGAGCAGTACTTC. This translates into CTLGMGDGEQYF.

This clonotype was counted only a few times. The chain carries TRBV7-3 and TRBJ2-2, with D tentatively TRBD1 (5 bases). Germline V lookup: CDR1 SGHTA, CDR2 FQGTGA. V lost 0 bases and J 1 base, leaving 15 bases between the germline ends. The CDR3 spans 18 residues. This chain's CDR3 is CASSLTSAIGENTGELFF. The CDR3 DNA follows: TGTGCCAGCAGCTTAACATCCGCGATAGGGGAGAACACCGGGGAGCTGTTTTTT.

This sequence joins TRBV12-3 or TRBV12-4 and TRBJ2-1; 8 bases are a match to TRBD2. The CDR3 totals 15 residues. V lost 6 bases to trimming and J lost 7 bases; unmatched junction nucleotides: 11. The CDR3 protein is CASSKTSGFGNEQFF. The CDR3 nucleotides read TGTGCCAGCAGCAAAACTAGCGGCTTCGGGAATGAGCAGTTCTTC.

The chain is built from TRBV7-6 and TRBJ2-5; D not resolved. Germline CDR1 reads SGHVS; CDR2 reads FNYEAQ. The ends were cut back, 0 bases at V and 5 bases at J, with 7 bases in the middle. The CDR3 is made up of 13 amino acids. CDR3 in amino acids: CASSLARDETQYF. CDR3 coding DNA: TGTGCCAGCAGCTTAGCGCGCGATGAGACCCAGTACTTC.